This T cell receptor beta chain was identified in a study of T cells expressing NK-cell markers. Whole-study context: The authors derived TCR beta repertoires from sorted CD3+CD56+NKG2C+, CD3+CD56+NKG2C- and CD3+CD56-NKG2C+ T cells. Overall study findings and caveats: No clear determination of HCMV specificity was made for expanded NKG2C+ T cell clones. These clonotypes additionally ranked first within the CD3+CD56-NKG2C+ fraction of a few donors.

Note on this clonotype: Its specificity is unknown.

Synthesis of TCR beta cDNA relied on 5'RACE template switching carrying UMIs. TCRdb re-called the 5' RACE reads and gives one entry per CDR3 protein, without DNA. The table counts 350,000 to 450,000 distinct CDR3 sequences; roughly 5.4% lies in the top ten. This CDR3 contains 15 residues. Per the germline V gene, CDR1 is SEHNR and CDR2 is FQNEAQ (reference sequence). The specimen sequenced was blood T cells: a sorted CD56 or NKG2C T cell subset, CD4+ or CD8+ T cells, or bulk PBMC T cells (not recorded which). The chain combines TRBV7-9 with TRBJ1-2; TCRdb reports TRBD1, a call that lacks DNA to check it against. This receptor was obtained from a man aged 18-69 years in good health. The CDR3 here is CASSIGTGVDYGYTF.